The sequence of this T cell receptor beta chain was determined in a study of blood T cell repertoires in COVID-19. Across the study: T cells, B-cell-depleted T cells, or PBMCs supplied cDNA or gDNA.

Germline assignment: CDR1 SGHNT and CDR2 YYREEE (reference sequence). V lost 5 bases and J 6 bases, leaving 15 bases between the germline ends. This CDR3 has 15 residues. Original processing notes: Reference gene primers were amplified, and this amplification served to estimate nucleated cell counts. Repertoires were generated with immunoSEQ multiplex PCR, while TCRdb's copy carries only in-frame clones and drops some. D and trimming were read from the DNA, whereas the V and J calls and clone size are those reported in that table. The sample yields over 40,000 clones, around 92% seen once. This TCR was recovered from a human donor in a cohort sampled during active COVID-19. Sequencing was done on a sample of peripheral blood. The chain uses TRBV5-4 and TRBJ2-6; no clear D gene. The chain's CDR3 is CASRTRSPAANVLTF. The CDR3 DNA is TGTGCCAGCAGAACCAGGTCCCCGGCGGCCAACGTCCTGACTTTC.